A single sample is the source of the 15 T cell receptor beta chains below, sequenced in a study of blood T cell repertoires in COVID-19. Assay used: immunoSEQ multiplex PCR; TCRdb lists only in-frame clones, some missing. Of 250,000 to 350,000 clones listed, around 81% are singletons. Specimen: peripheral blood. The receptor set was obtained from a woman aged 45 to 65 with active or convalescent COVID-19.

The rearrangement uses TRBV30 and TRBJ1-4; 7 positions match TRBD1. The CDR3 runs 14 residues. The germline CDR1 and CDR2 sequences are GTSNPN and SVGIG (reference sequence). The ends lost 7 bases at V and 8 bases at J; junction bases unmatched: 13. In DNA form, the CDR3 reads TGTGCCTCGGCACTGACAGGGCGCCCAGAAAAACTGTTTTTT. Protein product: CASALTGRPEKLFF.

This rearrangement joins TRBV3-1 (or the pseudogene TRBV3-2) to TRBJ2-7; no clear D. CDR3 size: 15 residues. V lost 4 bases to trimming and J lost 2 bases, with 15 bases between them. From germline, CDR1 is LGHDT and CDR2 YNNKEL (reference sequence). The CDR3 DNA follows: TGTGCCAGCAGCCTTCGAAGGAGCTCTGCCTACGAGCAGTACTTC. The encoded protein is CASSLRRSSAYEQYF.

This rearrangement joins TRBV9 to TRBJ1-2; 8 bases match TRBD1. This CDR3 is 19 amino acids long. Looked up from germline, CDR1 is SGDLS and CDR2 is YYNGEE. Germline trimming cut 3 bases from V and 3 bases from J; bases unmatched to any gene: 19. CDR3: CASSGLIGTGFKNYYGYTF. CDR3 DNA: TGTGCCAGCAGCGGACTCATAGGGACAGGCTTTAAAAACTACTATGGCTACACCTTC.

The rearrangement uses TRBV27 and TRBJ1-6, with 7 positions matching TRBD1. The J segment lost 2 bases and the V segment lost 9 bases, leaving 7 bases of the junction unmatched. The CDR3 spans 15 residues. Germline V gene lookup returns CDR1 MNHEY and CDR2 SMNVEV (reference sequence). The CDR3 coding sequence is TGTGCCAGTAGACAGGGAGGACCCTATAATTCACCCCTCCACTTT. Its translation is CASRQGGPYNSPLHF.

The J gene is TRBJ1-2, the V gene TRBV2; TRBD1 agrees at 9 bases. The length of the CDR3 is 13 residues. Germline-derived CDR1 and CDR2 are SNHLY and FYNNEI. V lost 6 bases and J lost 6; bases outside the gene matches: 5. The CDR3 nucleotides are TGTGCCAGCAGGGGGACAGGGCCCCATGGCTACACCTTC. Translation: CASRGTGPHGYTF.

The rearrangement links TRBV7-6 to TRBJ2-1; 7 bases fit TRBD2. The V and J ends lost 5 bases and 6 bases, in that order; junction bases with no gene match: 10. CDR3 length equals 15 residues. Per the germline V gene, CDR1 is SGHVS and CDR2 is FNYEAQ. The CDR3 spells CASSDGLEVSNEQFF. CDR3 in DNA: TGTGCCAGCAGCGATGGACTAGAGGTATCCAATGAGCAGTTCTTC.

This chain joins TRBV19 and TRBJ2-2; the match to TRBD1 covers 9 bases. Trimming took 4 bases from V and 4 from J; bases not matched to a gene: 4. The CDR3 is 15 residues long. Per germline, CDR1 LNHDA and CDR2 SQIVND (reference sequence). The CDR3 protein is CASSKGDRVTGELFF. The CDR3 DNA reads TGTGCCAGTAGTAAAGGGGACAGGGTCACCGGGGAGCTGTTTTTT. Using reference TRBV19 and TRBJ2-2 for the parts outside the CDR3, the full variable domain is DGGITQSPKYLFRKEGQNVTLSCEQNLNHDAMYWYRQDPGQGLRLIYYSQIVNDFQKGDIAEGYSVSREKKESFPLTVTSAQKNPTAFYLCASSKGDRVTGELFFGEGSRLTVL.

The chain carries TRBV5-1 and TRBJ2-3, with D maybe TRBD2 (5 bases). The CDR3 consists of 13 residues. Deletions cut 3 bases from V and 5 bases from J, with 10 bases between. CDR1 is SGHRS and CDR2 is YFSETQ in the germline V gene. Here the CDR3 DNA reads TGCGCCAGCAGCTCGCAACGGGGAGATACGCAGTATTTT. As protein: CASSSQRGDTQYF.

The rearrangement links TRBV18 to TRBJ1-2; tentatively, D is TRBD1 (5 bases). V lost 4 bases and J lost 2, with 5 bases in between. The CDR3 has 12 amino acids. In germline, CDR1 is KGHSH, CDR2 LQKENI. The CDR3 sequence: CASSQGNYGYTF. For the CDR3, the DNA is TGTGCCAGCTCACAGGGGAACTATGGCTACACCTTC.

The chain couples TRBV6-5 to TRBJ1-5, with D perhaps matching TRBD1 (5 bases). The germline V gene has CDR1 MNHEY and CDR2 SVGAGI. Trimming cost V 11 bases and J 8 bases, with 16 bases left between them. This CDR3 is built from 12 residues. DNA for the CDR3: TGTGCCGCCGGGGGTTCGGGCGAGCCCCAGCATTTT. Encoded protein: CAAGGSGEPQHF.

This chain joins TRBV30 and TRBJ1-2; D remains ambiguous. The V gene lost 5 bases and the J gene lost 8 bases, with 9 bases spanning the gap. This CDR3 is 10 amino acids long. Germline CDR1 is GTSNPN and CDR2 is SVGIG (reference sequence). The CDR3 protein is CAWWGDGYTF. The CDR3 nucleotides are TGTGCCTGGTGGGGAGACGGCTACACCTTC.

The gene calls are TRBV9 and TRBJ1-2, with 10 bases matching TRBD1. Unmatched junction bases numbered 5, after V lost 7 bases and J lost 2 bases. Germline V gene sequence: CDR1 SGDLS, CDR2 YYNGEE. The CDR3 is 14 amino acids. The CDR3 is CASSGQGRNYGYTF. DNA for the CDR3: TGTGCCAGCTCGGGACAGGGGCGGAACTATGGCTACACCTTC.

The chain is built from TRBV3-1 (or the pseudogene TRBV3-2) and TRBJ2-2; TRBD2 agrees at 7 bases. The CDR3 runs 17 residues. With V trimmed by 1 base and J by 5 bases, 10 bases remained unmatched. CDR1 and CDR2 from the germline V gene are LGHDT and YNNKEL (reference sequence). As DNA, the CDR3 is TGTGCCAGCAGCCAAGTTTTCGGACTAGGTCGGACCGGGGAGCTGTTTTTT. As protein: CASSQVFGLGRTGELFF.

The rearrangement links TRBV9 to TRBJ2-7, with D unresolved. Germline V CDR1 and CDR2: SGDLS, YYNGEE. Trimming removed 0 bases from V and 2 bases from J, with 9 bases in between. This CDR3 spans 14 amino acids. DNA of the CDR3: TGTGCCAGCAGCGTAGGTTGGCTAGCCTACGAGCAGTACTTC. It translates to CASSVGWLAYEQYF.

The CDR3 DNA is TGTGCCAGCAGCTTCGAGAGGGGGGGACCTAACTATGGCTACACCTTC. Translation: CASSFERGGPNYGYTF. The chain couples TRBV7-9 to TRBJ1-2; TRBD1 might be the D (6 bases). V was cut by 3 bases and J by 0 bases, with 14 bases left in between. Germline assignment: CDR1 SEHNR and CDR2 FQNEAQ (reference sequence). The CDR3 runs 16 residues.